Listed here are 29 T cell receptor beta chains from one sample, sequenced in a study of glioma-infiltrating T cells. Using RNA template, CDR3s of TCR alpha and beta were amplified with iRepertoire arm-PCR. Using its own MiXCR run on the multiplex PCR reads, TCRdb lists one record per CDR3 protein. Among a few hundred thousand distinct CDR3 sequences listed, roughly 41% were seen once. Sequences were obtained from glioma tissue, nonneoplastic brain tissue, or PBMCs (not recorded which). The receptors were sampled from a human donor with low-grade glioma or glioblastoma, undergoing nonglioma brain surgery, or in good health (not recorded which).

This clonotype came up a few times. The chain employs TRBV20-1 and TRBJ2-7; 12 bases map to TRBD1. CDR1 is DFQATT and CDR2 is SNEGSKA in the germline V gene (reference sequence). This CDR3 comprises 15 residues. V was pared by 5 bases and J by 6 bases, with 11 bases of the junction left unmatched. The CDR3 sequence: CSAFPGTGGVGEQYF. The CDR3 DNA reads as TGCAGTGCTTTCCCCGGGACAGGGGGCGTTGGCGAGCAGTACTTC.

This clonotype has a handful of counts. V usage is TRBV20-1 and J usage is TRBJ2-7, with TRBD1 matching over 7 bases. The CDR3 is 12 residues long. Germline assignment: CDR1 DFQATT and CDR2 SNEGSKA (reference sequence). V dropped 3 bases and J dropped 3; count of bases not matched to a gene: 2. Written as DNA, the CDR3 is TGCAGTGCTAGGACAGGGCTCTACGAGCAGTACTTC. Translated: CSARTGLYEQYF.

With respect to this clonotype: A much larger clone differs from this one at a single base, so this may be a read error. The CDR3 sequence is CASRPTGAYQPQHF. The CDR3 DNA reads TGTGCCAGCAGACCGACAGGGGCTTATCAGCCCCAGCATTTT. V is TRBV27 and J is TRBJ1-5; 8 bases line up with TRBD1. This CDR3 spans 14 amino acids. Trimming removed 6 bases from V and 5 bases from J; junction bases left unmatched: 6. Germline V lookup: CDR1 MNHEY, CDR2 SMNVEV (reference sequence).

V is TRBV15 and J is TRBJ2-1; 7 nucleotides line up with TRBD2. This CDR3 has 16 residues. Trimming cost V 0 bases and J 5 bases; bases outside gene matches: 7. Per germline, CDR1 LNHNV and CDR2 YYDKDF (reference sequence). CDR3 nucleotides: TGTGCCACCAGCAGAGATGGGGGGGGGACCAACAATGAGCAGTTCTTC. Protein: CATSRDGGGTNNEQFF.

A note on this clonotype: Since the CDR3 does not end with the conserved phenylalanine or tryptophan, this likely comes from a read error. The genes are TRBV6-9 and TRBJ2-1; 7 nucleotides agree with TRBD1. CDR3 size: 16 residues. The germline CDR1 and CDR2 sequences are MNHGY and SVAAGI. Trimming cost V 4 bases and J 6 bases; bases outside gene matches: 12. In DNA form, the CDR3 reads TGTGCCAGCAGTTTCTTCGCCCCGCAGGGGGTCAATGAGCAGTTCGTC. Encoded protein: CASSFFAPQGVNEQFV.

About this clonotype itself: This clone may be a read error of a much larger clone one base away. The CDR3 DNA follows: TGTGCCAGCAGCCCGGGACTAGCGGGAGGCACAGATAAGCAGTATTTT. It encodes CASSPGLAGGTDKQYF. The rearrangement uses TRBV2 and TRBJ2-3; 15 nucleotides align to TRBD2. CDR1 SNHLY and CDR2 FYNNEI come from the germline V gene. This CDR3 contains 16 residues.

In its sample, this clonotype was seen a few times. V and J are TRBV7-9 and TRBJ2-7; D is possibly TRBD2 (5 bases). CDR1 is SEHNR and CDR2 is FQNEAQ in the germline V gene (reference sequence). This CDR3 comprises 12 residues. The V and J ends lost 5 bases and 5 bases respectively, with 10 bases between them. The CDR3 DNA is TGTGCCAGCAGCCGTGAGGGTGACGAGCAGTACTTC. Encoded protein: CASSREGDEQYF.

For this clonotype: This may be a read error: a much more frequent sequence differs by one nucleotide. The chain employs TRBV20-1 and TRBJ2-7; 12 bases fit TRBD1. In germline, CDR1 is DFQATT, CDR2 SNEGSKA (reference sequence). The CDR3 runs to 14 residues. CDR3 coding DNA: TGCAGTGCCAGAAAGGGACAGGGGGCCAACGAGCAGCACTTC. It translates to CSARKGQGANEQHF.

This chain uses TRBV6-2 or TRBV6-3 with TRBJ1-4; no firm D call. Trimming removed 2 bases at V and 4 bases at J, with 20 bases between. The germline V gene encodes CDR1 MNHEY and CDR2 SVGEGT. This CDR3 comprises 18 residues. The CDR3 DNA follows: TGTGCCAGCAGTTACCCAATTAAAGGTTCAGTGGGTAATGAAAAACTGTTTTTT. It specifies CASSYPIKGSVGNEKLFF.

The chain joins TRBV3-1 to TRBJ2-3, with D hard to call. CDR3 length equals 13 residues. Germline V CDR1 and CDR2: LGHDT, YNNKEL (reference sequence). The V and J ends lost 2 bases and 0 bases respectively, with 3 bases between them. CDR3 in amino acids: CASSQLSTDTQYF. DNA for the CDR3: TGTGCCAGCAGCCAACTGAGCACAGATACGCAGTATTTT.

As to this clonotype: Germline and junction disagree at one end, which may indicate a read error. The chain joins TRBV6-1 to TRBJ2-5, with a weak D call TRBD1 (6 bases). From germline, CDR1 is MNHNS and CDR2 SASEGT. CDR3 length equals 15 residues. CDR3: CASSEQAGAQETHYF. The CDR3 nucleotides are TGTGCCAGCAGTGAACAGGCAGGGGCCCAAGAGACCCATTACTTC.

This chain joins TRBV28 and TRBJ2-7; TRBD2 aligns across 7 bases. The CDR3 consists of 13 residues. CDR1 is MDHEN, CDR2 SYDVKM, per germline. Trimming cost V 8 bases and J 1 base; bases outside gene matches: 5. For the CDR3, the DNA is TGTGCCAGCGGGGGGGGTTTTTCCTACGAGCAGTACTTC. Residues: CASGGGFSYEQYF.

This clonotype was counted at least ten times. The V gene is TRBV28, the J gene TRBJ2-3; a weak D match, TRBD2 (5 bases). Germline CDR1 and CDR2: MDHEN and SYDVKM. This CDR3 spans 14 amino acids. Trimming took 5 bases from V and 0 from J, leaving 9 bases between them. CDR3 in amino acids: CASSLRGSTDTQYF. DNA for the CDR3: TGTGCCAGCAGTCTCCGGGGTAGCACAGATACGCAGTATTTT.

On this clonotype: An end of the junction does not agree with germline; a read error may underlie this. V usage is TRBV18 and J usage is TRBJ2-1; weak D call: TRBD2 (6 bases). This CDR3 comprises 16 residues. The germline V gene has CDR1 KGHSH and CDR2 LQKENI. The CDR3 spells CASSPFTGEKYSEQFF. The CDR3 coding sequence is TGTGCCAGCTCTCCTTTTACGGGAGAGAAATACAGTGAGCAGTTCTTC.

This clonotype was seen at least ten times. The chain uses TRBV6-1 and TRBJ1-2; D not certain. This CDR3 is 9 amino acids long. Germline CDR1 and CDR2: MNHNS and SASEGT. Trimming removed 8 bases from V and 5 bases from J, with 3 bases in between. As DNA, the CDR3 is TGTGCCAGCCATTATGGCTACACCTTC. This encodes CASHYGYTF.

This clonotype was seen more than once but under ten times. V usage is TRBV5-4 and J usage is TRBJ2-1; D is perhaps TRBD1 or TRBD2 (6 bases each). Germline assignment: CDR1 SGHNT and CDR2 YYREEE (reference sequence). Trimming removed 5 bases from V and 9 bases from J, with 15 bases in between. CDR3 length equals 13 residues. CDR3 amino acids: CASRWGAGGEQFF. In nucleotides, the CDR3 is TGTGCCAGCAGGTGGGGGGCCGGTGGTGAGCAGTTCTTC. Together with reference TRBV5-4 and TRBJ2-1, the CDR3 gives the full variable domain: ETGVTQSPTHLIKTRGQQVTLRCSSQSGHNTVSWYQQALGQGPQFIFQYYREEENGRGNFPPRFSGLQFPNYSSELNVNALELDDSALYLCASRWGAGGEQFFGPGTRLTVL.

As concerns this clonotype: A much larger clone differs from this one at a single base, so this may be a read error. The CDR3 protein is CASSSWSNEKLFF. The CDR3 DNA reads TGTGCCAGCAGTTCGTGGTCTAATGAAAAACTGTTTTTT. The chain carries TRBV28 and TRBJ1-4; D is ambiguous. The CDR3 spans 13 residues. Germline CDR1 and CDR2: MDHEN and SYDVKM. V was trimmed by 4 bases and J by 3 bases, leaving 6 bases between them.

This clonotype was seen a few times. A much more abundant neighbour one base away suggests this may be a read error. The chain joins TRBV10-3 to TRBJ2-1; 7 bases map to TRBD1. The germline CDR1 and CDR2 sequences are ENHRY and SYGVKD. This CDR3 is 12 amino acids long. The junction had 3 bases not matched to a gene; V was cut back by 10 bases and J by 3 bases. The CDR3 region is CATGDSYNEQFF. CDR3 sequence (DNA): TGTGCCACCGGGGACAGCTACAATGAGCAGTTCTTC.

Concerning this clonotype itself: A junction boundary mismatches the germline segment, possibly from a read error. The chain has TRBV6-7 and TRBJ2-7; no clear D. TRBV6-7 is an open reading frame whose function is uncertain. The CDR3 totals 13 residues. Written as DNA, the CDR3 is TGTGCCAGCAGTCTCATCCCCGTGGGCGAGCGGTACTTC. Protein product: CASSLIPVGERYF.

This clonotype has at least ten counts. The chain carries TRBV27 and TRBJ2-3; 11 bases agree with TRBD1. Trimming at V came to 6 bases and at J to 4 bases, leaving 9 bases not matched to a gene. Germline V gene lookup returns CDR1 MNHEY and CDR2 SMNVEV (reference sequence). The CDR3 is 16 residues long. CDR3 bases: TGTGCCAGCAGCCAAGGGAAGGACAGGGGGCCAGATACGCAGTATTTT. It translates to CASSQGKDRGPDTQYF.

Concerning this clonotype itself: A much bigger clone sits one base away, suggesting this may be a read error. CDR3 nucleotide sequence: TGTGCCAGCAGTAACCCTGAACGTGGAGACAGGCAGTACTTC. Amino acids: CASSNPERGDRQYF. V usage is TRBV6-2 or TRBV6-3 and J usage is TRBJ2-7, with a tentative D call TRBD1 (5 bases). This CDR3 is built from 14 residues. With 5 bases removed from V and 9 bases from J, the gap between germline ends came to 20 bases. Germline CDR1 MNHEY, CDR2 SVGEGT.

This clonotype has only a few counts. The gene calls are TRBV20-1 and TRBJ2-7, with 9 bases identical to TRBD1. This CDR3 spans 15 amino acids. Losses at the gene ends were 0 bases for V and 5 bases for J; bases not matched to a gene: 8. Per the germline V gene, CDR1 is DFQATT and CDR2 is SNEGSKA (reference sequence). The CDR3 DNA reads as TGCAGTGCTAGAGATATAGGACAGGGGCTGGACGAGCAGTACTTC. This codes for CSARDIGQGLDEQYF.

This clonotype was detected many times. This rearrangement joins TRBV27 to TRBJ1-1; D perhaps matches TRBD1 (5 bases). The germline CDR1 and CDR2 sequences are MNHEY and SMNVEV (reference sequence). The V end was cut by 2 bases, the J end by 4 bases, with 11 bases between. The CDR3 has 14 residues. CDR3: CASSLAGYGTEAFF. CDR3 DNA sequence: TGTGCCAGCAGTTTAGCAGGGTACGGCACTGAAGCTTTCTTT.

CDR3 in amino acids: CASSLIPGFEAFF. DNA of the CDR3: TGTGCCAGCAGCTTAATCCCAGGCTTTGAAGCTTTCTTT. The chain combines TRBV7-2 with TRBJ1-1; no clear D gene. The CDR3 runs to 13 residues. Trimming took 2 bases from V and 7 from J, leaving 11 bases between them. Germline values: CDR1 SGHTA, CDR2 FQGNSA.

The chain is built from TRBV18 and TRBJ2-3, with TRBD2 matching over 7 bases. Germline lookup yields CDR1 KGHSH and CDR2 LQKENI. The CDR3 is made up of 14 amino acids. V was clipped by 3 bases and J by 2 bases; unmatched bases: 2. In DNA, the CDR3 is TGTGCCAGCTCACCCCGGGACTACACAGATACGCAGTATTTT. The encoded protein is CASSPRDYTDTQYF.

Concerning this clonotype itself: With a much larger clone just one base away, this may be a read error. A read error is likely, as this CDR3 ends without the conserved phenylalanine or tryptophan. The V and J genes are TRBV27 and TRBJ2-5; unclear D gene. There are 14 residues in the CDR3. Trimming took 5 bases from V and 4 from J, leaving 14 bases between them. Per the germline V gene, CDR1 is MNHEY and CDR2 is SMNVEV (reference sequence). CDR3 loop: CASSAARYRETQYL. In nucleotides, the CDR3 is TGTGCCAGCAGTGCCGCCCGCTATCGAGAGACCCAGTACCTC.

This clonotype was seen only a few times. The chain combines TRBV20-1 with TRBJ1-1; 12 bases fit TRBD1. The CDR3 sequence is 17 residues long. Germline V gene data show CDR1 as DFQATT and CDR2 as SNEGSKA (reference sequence). J gave up 0 bases and V 1 base, and 6 bases lay outside the gene matches. The CDR3 spells CSARGVGQGALNTEAFF. Written as DNA, the CDR3 is TGCAGTGCTAGAGGGGTGGGACAGGGGGCCTTGAACACTGAAGCTTTCTTT.

The V gene is TRBV7-2, the J gene TRBJ2-4; 7 bases align to TRBD1. Germline CDR1 SGHTA, CDR2 FQGNSA. The V and J ends lost 4 bases and 6 bases, in that order; junction bases with no gene match: 6. The CDR3 consists of 14 residues. The CDR3 sequence is CASSSGTVRNIQYF. The CDR3 DNA is TGTGCCAGCAGCTCGGGGACAGTGAGAAACATTCAGTACTTC.

This clonotype came up a few times. The rearrangement uses TRBV20-1 and TRBJ2-7, with D hard to call. With 1 base removed from V and 4 bases from J, the gap between germline ends came to 14 bases. Germline V lookup: CDR1 DFQATT, CDR2 SNEGSKA (reference sequence). The CDR3 is 14 amino acids. CDR3 amino acids: CSARGSFSLYEQYF. CDR3 DNA: TGCAGTGCTAGAGGCTCTTTTTCACTTTACGAGCAGTACTTC.